This T cell receptor beta chain comes out of a study of blood T cell repertoires in COVID-19. This clone was found once. Produced via immunoSEQ multiplex PCR; TCRdb's table is partial and in-frame only. The data show about 180,000 clones, about 89% seen once. Trimming left V 7 bases short and J 5 bases short, with 15 bases between. The germline gives CDR1 MDHEN, CDR2 SYDVKM. The CDR3 extends over 13 amino acids. This receptor was taken from a man younger than 35 who had recovered from COVID-19. This chain uses TRBV28 with TRBJ2-7, with TRBD1 as a possible D gene (5 bases). The sample taken for sequencing was peripheral blood. This chain's CDR3 is CASTLTVYDEQYF. CDR3 coding DNA: TGTGCCAGCACCCTGACAGTGTACGACGAGCAGTACTTC. The entire variable domain, with the rest obtained from reference TRBV28 and TRBJ2-7, is as follows: DVKVTQSSRYLVKRTGEKVFLECVQDMDHENMFWYRQDPGLGLRLIYFSYDVKMKEKGDIPEGYSVSREKKERFSLILESASTNQTSMYLCASTLTVYDEQYFGPGTRLTVT.